Presented here are 5 T cell receptor beta chains from one specimen sequenced in a study of blood T cell repertoires in COVID-19. Assay used: immunoSEQ multiplex PCR; TCRdb lists only in-frame clones, some missing. The sample holds tens of thousands of clones; more than 90% are singletons and the top ten take 0.37%. Sequencing used peripheral blood. The receptor set was obtained from a man aged 50-59 years with COVID-19, enrolled during active disease.

CDR3 amino acids: CASSSGQGRNTIYF. The CDR3 bases are TGCGCCAGCAGCTCGGGACAGGGAAGGAACACCATATATTTT. The chain links TRBV5-1 to TRBJ1-3; 9 bases fit TRBD1. This CDR3 contains 14 residues. The germline CDR1 and CDR2 sequences are SGHRS and YFSETQ. The ends lost 3 bases at V and 7 bases at J; junction bases unmatched: 5.

The chain has TRBV5-1 and TRBJ2-5, with D tentatively TRBD1 (5 bases). There are 14 residues in the CDR3. The V end was cut by 4 bases, the J end by 4 bases, with 14 bases between. Germline V gene lookup returns CDR1 SGHRS and CDR2 YFSETQ. The CDR3: CASSPDSSGETQYF. CDR3 in DNA: TGCGCCAGCAGCCCAGACAGTTCGGGAGAGACCCAGTACTTC.

The chain carries TRBV15 and TRBJ2-2; tentatively, D is TRBD2 (5 bases). CDR1 and CDR2 from the germline V gene are LNHNV and YYDKDF (reference sequence). This CDR3 is 17 amino acids long. V was cut by 3 bases and J by 3 bases, with 17 bases left in between. The CDR3 nucleotides read TGTGCCACCAGCAGCGGCCTCGGACTGCCTGACACCGGGGAGCTGTTTTTT. Protein: CATSSGLGLPDTGELFF. Variable domain in full (rest from reference TRBV15 and TRBJ2-2): DAMVIQNPRYQVTQFGKPVTLSCSQTLNHNVMYWYQQKSSQAPKLLFHYYDKDFNNEADTPDNFQSRRPNTSFCFLDIRSPGLGDTAMYLCATSSGLGLPDTGELFFGEGSRLTVL.

This clone turned up a few times. The chain links TRBV28 to TRBJ1-2; D gene unclear. The CDR3 length is 12 residues. CDR1 and CDR2 from the germline V gene are MDHEN and SYDVKM. Trimming stripped 6 bases from V and 5 bases from J, with 10 bases between. The CDR3 DNA reads as TGTGCCAGCAGCCTAAACCTTTATGGCTACACCTTC. It codes for CASSLNLYGYTF.

The rearrangement joins TRBV7-2 to TRBJ2-1, with TRBD2 as a possible D gene (5 bases). The CDR3 has 14 residues. V was pared by 0 bases and J by 6 bases, with 9 bases between. The germline CDR1 and CDR2 sequences are SGHTA and FQGNSA. CDR3 coding DNA: TGTGCCAGCAGCTTAGCGGACTGGTCCAATGAGCAGTTCTTC. It codes for CASSLADWSNEQFF.